This T cell receptor (beta chain) was found in a study of T cells in Graves' hyperthyroidism and ophthalmopathy. Investigators excluded patients with uncontrolled infection, other autoimmune disease, pregnancy or lactation. Diagnosis relied on clinical symptoms, serum thyroxine and TRAb, thyroid ultrasound and orbital computed tomography. Regarding this clonotype: The antigen remains unidentified. A junction boundary mismatches the germline segment, possibly from a read error.

Amplified TCR beta CDR3 regions derived from RNA transcripts. The HTBI set primed first-round TCR CDR3 RT-PCR. MiXCR, applied by TCRdb to the multiplex PCR reads, yields one record per CDR3 protein. Of roughly 100,000 distinct CDR3 sequences listed, 35% to 50% are singletons. Findings of the study overall: Most thyroid clonotypes with frequency above 0.001 were detected in blood. Through a model of 13 V-J features, ophthalmopathy was separated from stable hyperthyroidism.

The specimen was peripheral blood or thyroid tissue (not recorded which). The source is a woman in her 30s with Graves' hyperthyroidism.

DNA for the CDR3: TGCAGTGCTAGAGTGGAATGGACAGCTTCTTACTCTGGAACCACCATATATTTT. Translated: CSARVEWTASYSGTTIYF. V gene TRBV20-1 combines with J gene TRBJ1-3; a weak D match, TRBD1 (6 bases). CDR1 is DFQATT and CDR2 is SNEGSKA in the germline V gene (reference sequence). CDR3 length: 18 residues.